The 32 T cell receptor beta chains below were found in one sample sequenced in a study of T cells in women clearing cervical HPV infection. Here immunoSEQ multiplex PCR was the method, and the copy in TCRdb shows in-frame clones only, minus some. Recorded for this sample: 30,000 to 35,000 clones. The sequenced material came from blood buffy coat. The receptors originated from a woman aged 18 to 69 with a cervical HPV16 infection that either progressed to CIN3+ or cleared (not recorded which).

A remark on this clone: The CDR3 extends 3 residues past the end of the read, so its final part is completed from the germline J gene. The chain links TRBV20-1 to TRBJ2-3, with no clear D. The CDR3 length is 15 residues. Trimming took 1 base from V and 5 from J, leaving 16 bases between them. The V gene's germline CDR1 is DFQATT and CDR2 SNEGSKA (reference sequence). The CDR3 bases that were read are TGCAGTGCTAGAGTAAGGTTGAGAATAAAAGATACG. Residues: CSARVRLRIKDT. The CDR3 as a whole reads CSARVRLRIKDTQYF.

CDR3 bases read: TGTGCCAGCAGTTCGTCCAGGGGGGAGAACACCGGGGAG. Its translation: CASSSSRGENTGE. The complete CDR3 protein is CASSSSRGENTGELFF. This chain connects TRBV6-2 or TRBV6-3 to TRBJ2-2, with D tentatively TRBD1 (7 bases). The CDR3 end lies 3 residues beyond the end of the read and is filled in from the germline J gene. The germline V gene encodes CDR1 MNHEY and CDR2 SVGEGT. The CDR3 totals 16 residues. V was shortened by 4 bases and J by 1 base, with 13 bases between the two germline ends.

As regards this clone: The DNA ends 3 residues before the CDR3 does, and the rest of the CDR3 is filled in from the germline J gene. The chain has TRBV7-9 and TRBJ1-2; D is possibly TRBD1 (6 bases). V lost 2 bases and J lost 6, with 16 bases in between. Germline CDR1 is SEHNR and CDR2 is FQNEAQ (reference sequence). The CDR3 covers 15 residues. CDR3 bases read: TGTGCCAGCAGCTTAATTACAGGGAATGAGGATGGC. Protein sequence: CASSLITGNEDG. The complete CDR3 protein is CASSLITGNEDGYTF. Together with reference TRBV7-9 and TRBJ1-2, the CDR3 gives the full variable domain: DTGVSQNPRHKITKRGQNVTFRCDPISEHNRLYWYRQTLGQGPEFLTYFQNEAQLEKSRLLSDRFSAERPKGSFSTLEIQRTEQGDSAMYLCASSLITGNEDGYTFGSGTRLTVV.

With respect to this clone: Read sequence stops 3 residues before the CDR3 end, and the germline J gene provides the missing end. This chain joins TRBV18 and TRBJ2-5, with D uncertain. Germline CDR1 KGHSH, CDR2 LQKENI. Between the trimmed V and J ends, which lost 0 bases and 5 bases, there was a span of 4 bases. CDR3 length: 12 amino acids. The CDR3 loop is CASSPPAETQYF. CDR3 bases read: TGTGCCAGCTCACCACCCGCGGAGACC.

Remarks on this clone: Coverage ceases 3 residues before the CDR3 finishes, and the germline J gene fills in the end. Different DNA sequences within this sample yield the same CDR3. V usage is TRBV5-1 and J usage is TRBJ2-2, with 9 bases aligning to TRBD1. Germline V lookup: CDR1 SGHRS, CDR2 YFSETQ. This CDR3 is built from 15 residues. J lost 4 bases, V lost 3 bases, and 4 bases had no gene match. The part of the CDR3 DNA that was read is TGCGCCAGCAGCTGGACAGGGGATGGCACCGGGGAG. Translation gives CASSWTGDGTGE. In full, the CDR3 reads CASSWTGDGTGELFF.

The chain's CDR3 is CSARDRVGIAGYNEQFF. The sequenced part of the CDR3 DNA is TGCAGTGCTAGAGATCGCGTGGGAATAGCGGGATACAATGAG. The gene calls are TRBV20-1 and TRBJ2-1; 8 positions agree with TRBD2. Read data end 3 residues before the CDR3 end; the end is taken from the germline J gene. The CDR3 covers 17 residues. V trimming: 0 bases; J trimming: 4 bases; junction bases outside the gene matches: 11. In germline, CDR1 is DFQATT, CDR2 SNEGSKA (reference sequence).

A word on this clone: The CDR3 goes on 3 residues after the read ends, and that part is filled in from the germline J gene. This rearrangement joins TRBV19 to TRBJ2-3, with 7 bases matching TRBD1. The CDR3 length is 14 residues. From germline, CDR1 is LNHDA and CDR2 SQIVND (reference sequence). This chain's CDR3 is CASSVTGSNQPQYF. CDR3 DNA (partial): TGTGCCAGTAGTGTGACAGGGAGCAATCAGCCG.

Of note for this clone: The CDR3 extends 3 residues past the end of the read, so its final part is completed from the germline J gene. This chain connects TRBV19 to TRBJ1-1; D is possibly TRBD1 (6 bases). Germline V gives CDR1 LNHDA, CDR2 SQIVND (reference sequence). This CDR3 region has 15 residues. The CDR3 DNA, read in part, is TGTGCCAGTCAGGATTGGGCCGGGGACACAGATACG. It translates to CASQDWAGDTDT. The entire CDR3 protein reads CASQDWAGDTDTAFF.

In the case of this clone: Read data end 3 residues before the CDR3 end; the end is taken from the germline J gene. V gene TRBV7-2 combines with J gene TRBJ2-5; D possibly corresponds to TRBD2 (6 bases). This CDR3 contains 14 residues. Germline V gene data show CDR1 as SGHTA and CDR2 as FQGNSA. Trimming removed 8 bases at V and 7 bases at J, with 20 bases between. CDR3 DNA (partial): TGTGCCAGCGGAATTTACGGAGCGGGCGGGACC. Its protein is CASGIYGAGGT. The entire CDR3 protein is CASGIYGAGGTQYF.

The CDR3 loop is CASSLGDRSTDTYTF. The DNA read from the CDR3 is TGTGCCAGCAGCTTAGGGGACAGGAGCACAGATACC. The gene calls are TRBV7-2 and TRBJ1-2; 8 bases fit TRBD1. The CDR3 is cut off 3 residues early in the read; its end comes from the germline J gene. Per the germline V gene, CDR1 is SGHTA and CDR2 is FQGNSA. The CDR3 totals 15 residues.

With regard to this clone: The sequenced fragment ends 3 residues before the CDR3 boundary, so the rest is inferred from the germline J gene. This chain uses TRBV20-1 with TRBJ1-2; 8 nucleotides align to TRBD1. CDR1 DFQATT and CDR2 SNEGSKA come from the germline V gene (reference sequence). Trimming took 3 bases from V and 4 from J; bases not matched to a gene: 10. This CDR3 region has 15 residues. CDR3 amino acids: CSASSGGQAPYGYTF. CDR3 DNA, as far as it was read: TGCAGTGCTAGCTCAGGGGGCCAGGCCCCCTATGGC.

About this clone itself: The read stops 3 residues short of the end of the CDR3; the missing end is completed from the germline J gene. The genes are TRBV19 and TRBJ2-1; TRBD1 matches at 9 bases. V gave up 6 bases and J gave up 7 bases; unmatched junction bases: 4. This CDR3 is built from 13 residues. Per the germline V gene, CDR1 is LNHDA and CDR2 is SQIVND (reference sequence). The sequenced CDR3 bases are TGTGCCAGTAGGGGACAGGGTTTAAATGAG. Translated: CASRGQGLNE. Given in full, the CDR3 is CASRGQGLNEQFF.

With respect to this clone: Read sequence stops 3 residues before the CDR3 end, and the germline J gene provides the missing end. This chain joins TRBV29-1 and TRBJ1-1, with 7 bases fitting TRBD1. The CDR3 is made up of 14 amino acids. The germline V gene encodes CDR1 SQVTM and CDR2 ANQGSEA. Germline trimming cut 7 bases from V and 0 bases from J; bases unmatched to any gene: 8. Incomplete CDR3 DNA: TGCAGCGCACAATCAGGGGGGCTGAACACTGAA. This gives the protein CSAQSGGLNTE. The whole CDR3 sequence reads CSAQSGGLNTEAFF.

For this clone: The read finishes 3 residues shy of the CDR3 end, and the germline J gene is used to complete it. V and J are TRBV2 and TRBJ2-1; 7 bases align to TRBD2. Germline trimming cut 2 bases from V and 3 bases from J; bases unmatched to any gene: 13. CDR1 is SNHLY, CDR2 FYNNEI, per germline. There are 18 residues in the CDR3. CDR3 sequence: CASSERPSLAEFYNEQFF. The CDR3 DNA, read in part, is TGTGCCAGCAGTGAACGACCATCCCTAGCGGAATTCTACAATGAG.

As regards this clone: The sequence runs out 3 residues before the end of the CDR3; the remainder is reconstructed from the germline J gene. This chain uses TRBV20-1 with TRBJ1-1; D call uncertain. The CDR3 covers 13 residues. Per germline, CDR1 DFQATT and CDR2 SNEGSKA (reference sequence). The CDR3 sequence: CSARESIVSKAFF. The DNA read from the CDR3 is TGCAGTGCTAGAGAATCTATCGTCTCTAAA.

For this clone: The read halts 3 residues ahead of the CDR3 end, with the missing end drawn from the germline J gene. The V gene is TRBV29-1, the J gene TRBJ2-1; TRBD1 is a possible D gene (5 bases). V gave up 3 bases and J gave up 9 bases, with 15 bases separating them. This CDR3 is 13 amino acids long. The germline V gene encodes CDR1 SQVTM and CDR2 ANQGSEA. The DNA read from the CDR3 is TGCAGCGTTGATGGGGCCCAGTGGGGTGAG. This gives the protein CSVDGAQWGE. The CDR3 as a whole reads CSVDGAQWGEQFF.

As to this clone: The read stops 3 residues short of the end of the CDR3; the missing end is completed from the germline J gene. V and J are TRBV19 and TRBJ2-2, with TRBD1 as a possible D gene (6 bases). V was cut by 6 bases and J by 4 bases, with 18 bases left in between. Germline values: CDR1 LNHDA, CDR2 SQIVND (reference sequence). The CDR3 runs 16 residues. CDR3 DNA, as far as it was read: TGTGCCAGTAGCGACTCAGGGGTAAGGGGCACCGGGGAG. This codes for CASSDSGVRGTGE. The full-length CDR3 reads as CASSDSGVRGTGELFF.

Worth noting for this clone: With the read ending 3 residues before the CDR3 end, the germline J gene is used to fill in that end. The chain uses TRBV30 and TRBJ1-5; no definite D call. V lost 2 bases to trimming and J lost 0 bases, with 8 bases between them. The CDR3 length is 14 residues. From germline, CDR1 is GTSNPN and CDR2 SVGIG (reference sequence). The CDR3 spells CAWSSGYSNQPQHF. Incomplete CDR3 DNA: TGTGCCTGGAGTTCAGGTTATAGCAATCAGCCC.

Points on this clone: The read terminates 3 residues ahead of where the CDR3 ends, so the germline J gene completes it. The chain joins TRBV7-9 to TRBJ1-3; the D is unclear. This CDR3 spans 15 amino acids. V was trimmed by 3 bases and J by 2 bases, leaving 11 bases between them. Germline CDR1 SEHNR, CDR2 FQNEAQ (reference sequence). Incomplete CDR3 DNA: TGTGCCAGCAGCTTCCCAGGTTCGCCTGGAAACACC. Protein product: CASSFPGSPGNT. The full CDR3 is CASSFPGSPGNTIYF.

On this clone itself: Coverage ceases 3 residues before the CDR3 finishes, and the germline J gene fills in the end. V and J are TRBV20-1 and TRBJ1-1; D perhaps matches TRBD1 (5 bases). The CDR3 covers 14 residues. Looked up from germline, CDR1 is DFQATT and CDR2 is SNEGSKA (reference sequence). The germline V and J ends were trimmed by 4 bases and 4 bases, with 16 bases remaining between them. The CDR3 here is CSATFQGGGTEAFF. The covered CDR3 bases are TGCAGTGCTACATTTCAGGGCGGAGGCACTGAA.

For this clone: The CDR3 goes on 3 residues after the read ends, and that part is filled in from the germline J gene. The V call is TRBV10-2, the J call TRBJ1-4; 7 bases are shared with TRBD1. The CDR3 runs to 14 residues. Germline V gene data show CDR1 as WSHSY and CDR2 as SAAADI. After removal of 7 bases from V and 3 bases from J, the junction contained 5 bases not matched to a gene. The chain's CDR3 is CASKTGTPNEKLFF. The DNA read from the CDR3 is TGCGCCAGCAAGACAGGGACACCTAATGAAAAA.

About this clone: The read gets to within 3 residues of the CDR3 end, and the germline J gene fills in the rest. The genes are TRBV5-8 and TRBJ1-4, with TRBD1 as a possible D gene (6 bases). The CDR3 sequence is 14 residues long. The germline CDR1 and CDR2 sequences are SGHTS and YDEGEE. CDR3 region: CASTWGGRGSPLFF. Partial CDR3 DNA: TGTGCCAGCACCTGGGGGGGCAGGGGTTCACCA.

As to this clone: Read sequence stops 3 residues before the CDR3 end, and the germline J gene provides the missing end. J is TRBJ2-7 and V is TRBV7-3; D is unresolved. CDR3 length: 12 amino acids. V lost 3 bases and J 3 bases, leaving 6 bases between the germline ends. CDR1 is SGHTA and CDR2 is FQGTGA in the germline V gene. Incomplete CDR3 DNA: TGTGCCAGCAGCTTCGCGGTCTACGAG. This encodes CASSFAVYE. The complete CDR3 sequence is CASSFAVYEQYF. The full variable domain, its missing parts supplied by reference TRBV7-3 and TRBJ2-7, is GAGVSQTPSNKVTEKGKYVELRCDPISGHTALYWYRQSLGQGPEFLIYFQGTGAADDSGLPNDRFFAVRPEGSVSTLKIQRTERGDSAVYLCASSFAVYEQYFGPGTRLTVT.

By frequency, this clone is medium-sized. The read ends 3 residues shy of where the CDR3 ends; the end is completed using the germline J gene. The rearrangement uses TRBV18 and TRBJ2-2; maybe TRBD2 (5 bases). CDR1 is KGHSH and CDR2 is LQKENI in the germline V gene. This CDR3 has 14 residues. Deletions cut 3 bases from V and 5 bases from J, with 10 bases between. The CDR3 loop reads CASSPLANTGELFF. The CDR3 DNA, read in part, is TGTGCCAGCTCACCCCTAGCAAATACCGGGGAG.

A word on this clone: The sequenced fragment ends 3 residues before the CDR3 boundary, so the rest is inferred from the germline J gene. The V gene is TRBV4-1, the J gene TRBJ2-7, with D possibly TRBD1 on 5 matching bases. Germline lookup yields CDR1 MGHRA and CDR2 YSYEKL. Trimming left V 11 bases short and J 2 bases short, with 10 bases between. This CDR3 is built from 11 residues. The CDR3 loop is CASGNPYEQYF. The part of the CDR3 DNA that was read is TGCGCCTCAGGGAACCCCTACGAG.

A word on this clone: The read falls 3 residues short of the CDR3 end, and the missing part is taken from the germline J gene. The rearrangement uses TRBV20-1 and TRBJ2-5; TRBD1 matches at 12 bases. The CDR3 covers 16 residues. J lost 7 bases, V lost 5 bases, and 14 bases had no gene match. Germline assignment: CDR1 DFQATT and CDR2 SNEGSKA (reference sequence). The DNA read from the CDR3 is TGCAGTGCTGACCTTGGGACAGGGGGCCTCTGGGGGACC. Amino acids: CSADLGTGGLWGT. The CDR3 as a whole reads CSADLGTGGLWGTQYF.

For this clone: The missing CDR3 end, 3 residues past where the read stops, is filled in from the germline J gene. At the DNA level, this CDR3 is encoded by other sequences in the same sample as well. The rearrangement links TRBV20-1 to TRBJ2-7, with D perhaps assigned TRBD1 or TRBD2 (6 bases each). CDR3 length: 15 residues. Germline values: CDR1 DFQATT, CDR2 SNEGSKA (reference sequence). V was trimmed by 2 bases and J by 5 bases, leaving 19 bases between them. The CDR3 is CSARRGRQGGHEQYF. The sequenced part of the CDR3 DNA is TGCAGTGCTAGAAGGGGGAGGCAGGGTGGTCACGAG.

Points on this clone: The missing CDR3 end, 3 residues past where the read stops, is filled in from the germline J gene. V and J are TRBV7-9 and TRBJ2-3; 8 nucleotides match TRBD2. Germline V CDR1 and CDR2: SEHNR, FQNEAQ (reference sequence). Unmatched junction bases numbered 13, after V lost 7 bases and J lost 7 bases. This CDR3 spans 15 amino acids. CDR3 DNA (partial): TGTGCCAGCAAGGCGCTAGCGGGCATGAGCAATACG. It is translated as CASKALAGMSNT. The CDR3, in full, reads CASKALAGMSNTQYF.

Note on this clone: The CDR3 extends 3 residues past the end of the read, so its final part is completed from the germline J gene. The chain recombines TRBV29-1 with TRBJ2-7, with 8 bases lining up with TRBD2. CDR3 length: 13 residues. With 4 bases clipped from V and 6 bases from J, the junction kept 8 bases outside the gene matches. The V gene's germline CDR1 is SQVTM and CDR2 ANQGSEA. CDR3 DNA (partial): TGCAGCGTTGTCCCAGCGGGGGTTTTCGAG. Its protein is CSVVPAGVFE. The whole CDR3 protein reads CSVVPAGVFEQYF.

A note on this clone: The read terminates 3 residues before the CDR3 end, so the remaining end is supplied by the germline J gene. This chain connects TRBV7-8 to TRBJ1-1; 7 bases are shared with TRBD1. J lost 0 bases, V lost 4 bases, and 2 bases had no gene match. The CDR3 loop spans 14 amino acids. Germline V gives CDR1 SGHVS, CDR2 FQNEAQ. CDR3 loop: CASSSRGMNTEAFF. The sequenced part of the CDR3 DNA is TGTGCCAGCAGCTCCAGGGGGATGAACACTGAA.

Comments on this clone: A read error may account for a junction end that differs from germline. From the germline J gene comes the end of the CDR3, since the read stops 3 residues before it. The rearrangement joins TRBV4-2 to TRBJ1-1; D gene unclear. The CDR3 runs 14 residues. Germline CDR1 reads LGHNA; CDR2 reads YNFKEQ. CDR3 bases read: TGCGCCAGCAGCCAAGATCTTTGGAACACTGAA. Protein: CASSQDLWNTE. The whole CDR3 sequence is CASSQDLWNTEAFF.

Comments on this clone: The sequenced fragment ends 3 residues before the CDR3 boundary, so the rest is inferred from the germline J gene. The V gene is TRBV7-2, the J gene TRBJ2-7; 8 bases agree with TRBD1. The CDR3 extends over 14 amino acids. The germline CDR1 and CDR2 sequences are SGHTA and FQGNSA. The J segment lost 4 bases and the V segment lost 4 bases, leaving 6 bases of the junction unmatched. CDR3 DNA (partial): TGTGCCAGCAGCTCTGACAGGGGATTTTACGAG. Amino acid sequence: CASSSDRGFYE. The whole CDR3 protein reads CASSSDRGFYEQYF. The whole variable domain, remainder taken from reference TRBV7-2 and TRBJ2-7, is GAGVSQSPSNKVTEKGKDVELRCDPISGHTALYWYRQSLGQGLEFLIYFQGNSAPDKSGLPSDRFSAERTGGSVSTLTIQRTQQEDSAVYLCASSSDRGFYEQYFGPGTRLTVT.